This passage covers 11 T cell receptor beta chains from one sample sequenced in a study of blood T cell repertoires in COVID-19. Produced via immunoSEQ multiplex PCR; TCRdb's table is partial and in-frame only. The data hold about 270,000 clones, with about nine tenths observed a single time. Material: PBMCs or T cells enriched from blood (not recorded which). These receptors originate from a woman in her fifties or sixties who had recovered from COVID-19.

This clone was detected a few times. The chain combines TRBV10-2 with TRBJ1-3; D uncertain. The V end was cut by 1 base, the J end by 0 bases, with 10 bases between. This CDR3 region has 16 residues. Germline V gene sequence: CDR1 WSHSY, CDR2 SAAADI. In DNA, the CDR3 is TGCGCCAGCAGTGAGTATCCCAGAAGCTCTGGAAACACCATATATTTT. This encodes CASSEYPRSSGNTIYF.

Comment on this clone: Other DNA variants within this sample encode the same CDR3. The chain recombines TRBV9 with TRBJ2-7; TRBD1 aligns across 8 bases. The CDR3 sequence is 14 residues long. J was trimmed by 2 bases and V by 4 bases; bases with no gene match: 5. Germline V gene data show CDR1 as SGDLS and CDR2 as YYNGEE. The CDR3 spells CASSPRTGTYEQYF. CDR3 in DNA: TGTGCCAGCAGCCCTAGGACAGGGACCTACGAGCAGTACTTC.

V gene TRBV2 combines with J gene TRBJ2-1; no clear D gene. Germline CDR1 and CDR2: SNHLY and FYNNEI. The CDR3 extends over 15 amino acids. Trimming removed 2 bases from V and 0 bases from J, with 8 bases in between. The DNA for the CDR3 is TGTGCCAGCAGTGAAATAGTACCCTCCTACAATGAGCAGTTCTTC. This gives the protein CASSEIVPSYNEQFF.

The CDR3, as DNA: TGTGCTAGTGGAGAAGGGGGCTACAATGAGCAGTTCTTC. Translating gives CASGEGGYNEQFF. This chain connects TRBV12-5 to TRBJ2-1; a weak D match, TRBD1 (6 bases). This CDR3 has 13 residues. CDR1 is LGHNT, CDR2 FRNRAP, per germline. Trimming stripped 6 bases from V and 3 bases from J, with 9 bases between.

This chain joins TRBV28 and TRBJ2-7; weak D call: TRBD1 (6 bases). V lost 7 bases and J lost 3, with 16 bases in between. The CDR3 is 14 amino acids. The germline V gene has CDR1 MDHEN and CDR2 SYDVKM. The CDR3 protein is CASNRGAGVYEQYF. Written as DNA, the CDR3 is TGTGCCAGCAACCGAGGAGCAGGGGTCTACGAGCAGTACTTC.

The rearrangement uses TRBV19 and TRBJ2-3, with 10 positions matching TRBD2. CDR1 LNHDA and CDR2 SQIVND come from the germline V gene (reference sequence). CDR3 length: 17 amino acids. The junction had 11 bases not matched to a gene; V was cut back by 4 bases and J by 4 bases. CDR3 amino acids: CASSTPSGRRMADTQYF. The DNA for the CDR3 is TGTGCCAGTAGTACCCCTAGCGGGAGACGAATGGCAGATACGCAGTATTTT.

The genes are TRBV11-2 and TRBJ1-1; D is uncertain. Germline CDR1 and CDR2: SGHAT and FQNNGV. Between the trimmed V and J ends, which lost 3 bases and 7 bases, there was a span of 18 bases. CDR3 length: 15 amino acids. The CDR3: CASSFSVRVEIEAFF. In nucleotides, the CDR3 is TGTGCCAGCAGCTTTTCAGTCCGGGTAGAGATTGAAGCTTTCTTT.

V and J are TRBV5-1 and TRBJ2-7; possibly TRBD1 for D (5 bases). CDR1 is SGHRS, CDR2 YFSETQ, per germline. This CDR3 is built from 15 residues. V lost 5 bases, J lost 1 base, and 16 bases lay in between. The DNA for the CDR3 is TGCGCCAGCAGACCTGACAGAAACCCTTCCTACGAGCAGTACTTC. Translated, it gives CASRPDRNPSYEQYF.

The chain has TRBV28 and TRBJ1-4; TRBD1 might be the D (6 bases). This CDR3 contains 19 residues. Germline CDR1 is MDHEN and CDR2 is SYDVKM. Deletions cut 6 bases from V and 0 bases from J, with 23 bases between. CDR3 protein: CASREPGHRHRTTNEKLFF. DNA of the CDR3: TGTGCCAGCAGGGAACCGGGACACCGACACCGTACAACTAATGAAAAACTGTTTTTT.

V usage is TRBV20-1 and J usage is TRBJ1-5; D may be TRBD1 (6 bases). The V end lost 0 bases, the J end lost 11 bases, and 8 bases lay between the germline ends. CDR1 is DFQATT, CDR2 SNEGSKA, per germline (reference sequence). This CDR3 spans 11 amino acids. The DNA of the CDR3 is TGCAGTGCTAGAGATGCAGGGGCCCAGCATTTT. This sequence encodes CSARDAGAQHF.

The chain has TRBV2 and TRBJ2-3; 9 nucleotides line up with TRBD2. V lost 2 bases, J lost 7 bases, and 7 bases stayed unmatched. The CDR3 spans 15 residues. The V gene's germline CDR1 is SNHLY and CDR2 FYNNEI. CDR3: CASSEQRGVEYTQYF. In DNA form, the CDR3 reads TGTGCCAGCAGTGAACAGCGGGGGGTAGAGTATACGCAGTATTTT.